This TCR beta chain was recovered during a study of Ad26.COV2.S vaccination and SARS-CoV-2 variants. Concerning this clone: The target antigen is unknown.

Treatment denoted: about 20 received Ad26.COV2.S at low or high dose, single or two shots; about 5 received placebo; per-sample allocation not given. Collection of samples fell on day 63 after the first vaccine or placebo injection. Boston hosted the donor, who was an adult aged 18-55 years. Assay used: immunoSEQ multiplex PCR; TCRdb lists only in-frame clones, some missing. The data show 450,000 to 550,000 clones, with 89% seen just once and about 2.7% held by the top ten. This CDR3 comprises 13 residues. The V and J ends lost 10 bases and 4 bases, in that order; junction bases with no gene match: 3. Looked up from germline, CDR1 is ENHRY and CDR2 is SYGVKD. Overall study results and limits: The breadth of spike-specific CD8+ and CD4+ T cell responses after vaccination was reportedly substantial. Quantification of TCR breadth and depth may have yielded underestimates of total T cell responses.

Source: peripheral blood, taken in a trial of Ad26.COV2.S vaccine versus placebo. This receptor was obtained from a person aged 18 to 65 who received the Ad26.COV2.S COVID-19 vaccine or a placebo. The rearrangement links TRBV10-3 to TRBJ2-2; 10 nucleotides match TRBD2. The CDR3 protein is CATLAGATGELFF. The CDR3 DNA reads TGTGCCACCCTAGCGGGGGCCACCGGGGAGCTGTTTTTT.